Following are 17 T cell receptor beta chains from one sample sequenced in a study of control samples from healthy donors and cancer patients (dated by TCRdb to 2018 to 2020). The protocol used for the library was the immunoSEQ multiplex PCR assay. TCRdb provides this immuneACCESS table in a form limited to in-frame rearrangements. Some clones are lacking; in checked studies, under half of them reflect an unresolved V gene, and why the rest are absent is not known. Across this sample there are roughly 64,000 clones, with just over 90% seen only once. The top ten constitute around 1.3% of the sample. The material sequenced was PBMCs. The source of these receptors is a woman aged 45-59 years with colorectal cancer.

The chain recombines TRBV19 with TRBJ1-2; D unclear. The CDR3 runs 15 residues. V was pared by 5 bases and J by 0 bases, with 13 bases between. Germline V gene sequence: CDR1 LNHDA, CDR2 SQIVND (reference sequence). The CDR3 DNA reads TGTGCCAGTAGTCCCCTTTCTTCGTCTAACTATGGCTACACCTTC. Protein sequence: CASSPLSSSNYGYTF.

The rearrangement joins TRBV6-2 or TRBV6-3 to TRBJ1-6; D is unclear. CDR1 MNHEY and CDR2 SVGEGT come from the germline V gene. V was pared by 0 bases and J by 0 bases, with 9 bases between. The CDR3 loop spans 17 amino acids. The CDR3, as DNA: TGTGCCAGCAGTTACTCTACAGAAAGCTCCTATAATTCACCCCTCCACTTT. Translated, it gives CASSYSTESSYNSPLHF.

DNA of the CDR3: TGTGCCAGCAAGAACTGGTCCACTGAAGCTTTCTTT. The encoded protein is CASKNWSTEAFF. The chain employs TRBV7-8 and TRBJ1-1; D gene ambiguous. The CDR3 runs 12 residues. From germline, CDR1 is SGHVS and CDR2 FQNEAQ. Trimming pared 7 bases from V and 4 bases from J, leaving 10 bases between.

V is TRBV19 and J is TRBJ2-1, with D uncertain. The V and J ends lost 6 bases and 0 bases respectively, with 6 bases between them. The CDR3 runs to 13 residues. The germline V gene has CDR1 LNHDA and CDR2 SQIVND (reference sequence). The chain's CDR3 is CASRVTSYNEQFF. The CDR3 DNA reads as TGTGCCAGTAGGGTCACCTCCTACAATGAGCAGTTCTTC.

As DNA, the CDR3 is TGTGCCAGCTCGAAGGCAGGGTCCAGGTCTGAAGCTTTCTTT. Its translation is CASSKAGSRSEAFF. The chain carries TRBV6-5 and TRBJ1-1; maybe TRBD1 (5 bases). Germline CDR1 reads MNHEY; CDR2 reads SVGAGI. The CDR3 is 14 residues long. The ends were cut back, 8 bases at V and 6 bases at J, with 19 bases in the middle.

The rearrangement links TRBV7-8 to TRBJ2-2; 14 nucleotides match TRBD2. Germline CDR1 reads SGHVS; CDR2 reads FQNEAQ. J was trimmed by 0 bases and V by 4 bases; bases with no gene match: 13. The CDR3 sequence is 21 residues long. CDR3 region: CASSWPGWGLAGETNTGELFF. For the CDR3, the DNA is TGTGCCAGCAGCTGGCCGGGATGGGGACTAGCGGGAGAAACGAACACCGGGGAGCTGTTTTTT.

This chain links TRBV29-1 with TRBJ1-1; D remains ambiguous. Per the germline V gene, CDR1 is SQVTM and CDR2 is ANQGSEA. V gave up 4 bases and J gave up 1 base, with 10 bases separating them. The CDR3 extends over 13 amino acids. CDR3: CSVAMAANTEAFF. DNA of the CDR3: TGCAGCGTTGCGATGGCGGCGAACACTGAAGCTTTCTTT.

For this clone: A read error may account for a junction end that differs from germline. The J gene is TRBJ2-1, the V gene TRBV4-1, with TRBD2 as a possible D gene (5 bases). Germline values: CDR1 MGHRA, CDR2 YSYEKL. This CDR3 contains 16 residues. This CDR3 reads CASSQARASSNNEQFF. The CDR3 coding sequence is TGCGCCAGCAGCCAAGCCCGGGCTAGCTCCAACAATGAGCAGTTCTTC.

The CDR3 reads CASSLWYRDYGYTF. CDR3 DNA: TGCGCCAGCAGCTTGTGGTACAGGGACTATGGCTACACCTTC. This chain links TRBV5-1 with TRBJ1-2, with D possibly being TRBD1 (6 bases). Germline V gene data show CDR1 as SGHRS and CDR2 as YFSETQ. The CDR3 spans 14 residues. Deletions cut 1 base from V and 3 bases from J, with 10 bases between. The whole variable domain, remainder taken from reference TRBV5-1 and TRBJ1-2, is KAGVTQTPRYLIKTRGQQVTLSCSPISGHRSVSWYQQTPGQGLQFLFEYFSETQRNKGNFPGRFSGRQFSNSRSEMNVSTLELGDSALYLCASSLWYRDYGYTFGSGTRLTVV.

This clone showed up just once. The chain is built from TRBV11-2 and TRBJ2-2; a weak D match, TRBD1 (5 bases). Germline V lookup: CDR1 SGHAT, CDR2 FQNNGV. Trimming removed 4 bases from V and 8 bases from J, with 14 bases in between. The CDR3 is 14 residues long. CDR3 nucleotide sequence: TGTGCCAGCAGCTCTTGGCCTCCAGGGGGGGAGCTGTTTTTT. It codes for CASSSWPPGGELFF.

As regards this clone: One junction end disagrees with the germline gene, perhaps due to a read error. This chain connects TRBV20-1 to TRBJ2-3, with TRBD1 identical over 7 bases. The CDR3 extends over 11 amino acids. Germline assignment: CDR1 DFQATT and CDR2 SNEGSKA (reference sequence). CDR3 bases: TGCAGTGCCAGAGACAGGGTTACGCAGTATTTT. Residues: CSARDRVTQYF.

The CDR3 DNA sequence: TGTGCCAGTAGTAATAAAAGGGATACCGGGGAGCTGTTTTTT. This sequence encodes CASSNKRDTGELFF. The rearrangement uses TRBV19 and TRBJ2-2; no reliable D call. Germline CDR1 and CDR2: LNHDA and SQIVND (reference sequence). The CDR3 has 14 amino acids. The V and J ends lost 4 bases and 5 bases respectively, with 11 bases between them.

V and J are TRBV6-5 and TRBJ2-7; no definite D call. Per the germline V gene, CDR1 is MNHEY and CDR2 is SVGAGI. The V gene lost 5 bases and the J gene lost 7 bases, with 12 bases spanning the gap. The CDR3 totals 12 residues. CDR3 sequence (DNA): TGTGCCAGCAGTCCGACACATAATGAGCAGTACTTC. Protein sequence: CASSPTHNEQYF.

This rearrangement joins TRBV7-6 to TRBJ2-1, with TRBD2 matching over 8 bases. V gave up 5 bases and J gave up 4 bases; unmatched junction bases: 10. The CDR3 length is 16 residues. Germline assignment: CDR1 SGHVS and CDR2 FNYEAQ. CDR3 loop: CASSPGGNGAYNEQFF. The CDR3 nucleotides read TGTGCCAGCAGCCCGGGGGGGAATGGGGCTTACAATGAGCAGTTCTTC.

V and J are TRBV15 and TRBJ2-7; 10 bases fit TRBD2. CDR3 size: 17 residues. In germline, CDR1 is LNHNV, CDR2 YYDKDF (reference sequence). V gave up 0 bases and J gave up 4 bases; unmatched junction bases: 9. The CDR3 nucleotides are TGTGCCACCAGCAGAGATCTACTAGCGGGATCCTTGTACGAGCAGTACTTC. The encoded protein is CATSRDLLAGSLYEQYF.

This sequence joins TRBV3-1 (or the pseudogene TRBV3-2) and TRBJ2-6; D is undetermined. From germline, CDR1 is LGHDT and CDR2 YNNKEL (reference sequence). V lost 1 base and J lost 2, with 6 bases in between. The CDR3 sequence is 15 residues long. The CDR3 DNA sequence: TGTGCCAGCAGCCAAGCGGGTACTGGGGCCAACGTCCTGACTTTC. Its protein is CASSQAGTGANVLTF.

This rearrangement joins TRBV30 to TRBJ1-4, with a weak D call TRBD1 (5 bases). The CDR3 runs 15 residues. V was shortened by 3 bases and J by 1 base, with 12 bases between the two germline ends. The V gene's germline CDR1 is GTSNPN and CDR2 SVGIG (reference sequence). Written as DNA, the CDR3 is TGTGCCTGGAGGATGGGGGGGAAAACTAATGAAAAACTGTTTTTT. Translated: CAWRMGGKTNEKLFF.